A selection of T cell receptor beta chains follows, all from one sample in a study of blood T cell repertoires in COVID-19. The table came from immunoSEQ multiplex PCR; TCRdb's copy has only in-frame clones and leaves some out. The sample contains over 150,000 clones, around 82% of which appear only once. Material: peripheral blood. These receptors were taken from a woman aged 80 or over with active or convalescent COVID-19. Both conserved end residues are part of each CDR3. Fields, in order: V gene, J gene, clone size, D gene, CDR3 protein, CDR3 DNA. A D gene is named only where the DNA matches it firmly. Only part of the rows carry a size: once, few, many, or a class if the clone is expanded.

v_call: TRBV28
j_call: TRBJ1-5
clone_size: .
d_call: .
cdr3_aa: CASSPLVSNQPQHF
cdr3_nt: TGTGCCAGCAGCCCCTTAGTTAGCAATCAGCCCCAGCATTTT

v_call: TRBV11-3
j_call: TRBJ2-5
clone_size: many
d_call: TRBD2
cdr3_aa: CASSLLAGSETQYF
cdr3_nt: TGTGCCAGCAGCTTACTAGCGGGTTCAGAGACCCAGTACTTC

v_call: TRBV28
j_call: TRBJ2-1
clone_size: .
d_call: TRBD2
cdr3_aa: CASNGAGGAGNEQFF
cdr3_nt: TGTGCCAGCAACGGGGCGGGGGGCGCGGGGAATGAGCAGTTCTTC

v_call: TRBV28
j_call: TRBJ1-5
clone_size: .
d_call: .
cdr3_aa: CASRPGGSNQPQHF
cdr3_nt: TGTGCCAGCAGGCCCGGGGGAAGCAATCAGCCCCAGCATTTT

v_call: TRBV6-6
j_call: TRBJ1-1
clone_size: .
d_call: .
cdr3_aa: CASSYRGNTEAFF
cdr3_nt: TGTGCCAGCAGTTACCGGGGGAACACTGAAGCTTTCTTT

v_call: TRBV7-3
j_call: TRBJ2-3
clone_size: .
d_call: .
cdr3_aa: CASSPSGIRASTDTQYF
cdr3_nt: TGTGCCAGCAGCCCTTCCGGGATCCGTGCTAGCACAGATACGCAGTATTTT

v_call: TRBV7-9
j_call: TRBJ2-3
clone_size: .
d_call: .
cdr3_aa: CASSLTGTDTQYF
cdr3_nt: TGTGCCAGCAGCCTGACAGGCACAGATACGCAGTATTTT

v_call: TRBV5-5
j_call: TRBJ1-1
clone_size: .
d_call: .
cdr3_aa: CASSFGLSLTEAFF
cdr3_nt: TGTGCCAGCAGCTTTGGCTTATCCCTGACTGAAGCTTTCTTT

v_call: TRBV7-7
j_call: TRBJ2-3
clone_size: .
d_call: .
cdr3_aa: CASSLLTSTDTQYF
cdr3_nt: TGTGCCAGCAGCTTATTGACTAGTACAGATACGCAGTATTTT

v_call: TRBV6-1
j_call: TRBJ1-5
clone_size: once
d_call: .
cdr3_aa: CASSEMEGYQPQHF
cdr3_nt: TGTGCCAGCAGTGAAATGGAGGGCTATCAGCCCCAGCATTTT

v_call: TRBV5-1
j_call: TRBJ1-1
clone_size: .
d_call: TRBD1
cdr3_aa: CASSLGDRTTEAFF
cdr3_nt: TGCGCCAGCAGCTTGGGGGACAGAACCACTGAAGCTTTCTTT

v_call: TRBV7-3
j_call: TRBJ2-1
clone_size: many
d_call: TRBD2
cdr3_aa: CASSHRLAVYNEQFF
cdr3_nt: TGTGCCAGCAGCCATCGACTAGCGGTCTACAATGAGCAGTTCTTC

v_call: TRBV2
j_call: TRBJ1-4
clone_size: .
d_call: .
cdr3_aa: CASSRTRLSTGDEKLFF
cdr3_nt: TGTGCCAGCAGCCGAACCCGGCTGAGCACAGGCGATGAAAAACTGTTTTTT

v_call: TRBV5-1
j_call: TRBJ1-1
clone_size: .
d_call: .
cdr3_aa: CASSLQGNTEAFF
cdr3_nt: TGCGCCAGCAGCTTACAGGGGAACACTGAAGCTTTCTTT

v_call: TRBV5-8
j_call: TRBJ1-2
clone_size: .
d_call: .
cdr3_aa: CASSLSGGYGYTF
cdr3_nt: TGTGCCAGCAGCTTGTCAGGAGGCTATGGCTACACCTTC

v_call: TRBV2
j_call: TRBJ2-2
clone_size: .
d_call: TRBD1
cdr3_aa: CASSPDRGGGELFF
cdr3_nt: TGTGCCAGCAGTCCTGACAGGGGCGGCGGGGAGCTGTTTTTT

v_call: TRBV7-3
j_call: TRBJ1-1
clone_size: .
d_call: TRBD1
cdr3_aa: CASSGGQANTEAFF
cdr3_nt: TGTGCCAGCAGCGGTGGACAGGCGAACACTGAAGCTTTCTTT

v_call: TRBV28
j_call: TRBJ1-2
clone_size: .
d_call: .
cdr3_aa: CASSSPDRPATVGAF
cdr3_nt: TGTGCCAGCAGTTCGCCCGACAGGCCGGCTACAGTTGGCGCCTTC

v_call: TRBV18
j_call: TRBJ2-4
clone_size: .
d_call: TRBD2
cdr3_aa: CASSRGGSINIQYF
cdr3_nt: TGTGCCAGCTCACGGGGCGGGAGCATAAACATTCAGTACTTC

v_call: TRBV28
j_call: TRBJ1-5
clone_size: once
d_call: .
cdr3_aa: CASSLQSPGQRVEPQHF
cdr3_nt: TGTGCCAGCAGTTTACAGTCTCCCGGACAGAGAGTGGAACCCCAGCATTTT

v_call: TRBV5-1
j_call: TRBJ1-4
clone_size: .
d_call: .
cdr3_aa: CASSSPGGGNEKLFF
cdr3_nt: TGCGCCAGCAGCTCCCCCGGGGGGGGTAATGAAAAACTGTTTTTT

v_call: TRBV15
j_call: TRBJ1-2
clone_size: .
d_call: TRBD1
cdr3_aa: CATSRDGQGYGYTF
cdr3_nt: TGTGCCACCAGCAGAGACGGACAGGGGTATGGCTACACCTTC

v_call: TRBV5-1
j_call: TRBJ1-3
clone_size: many
d_call: .
cdr3_aa: CASSSSGNSGNTIYF
cdr3_nt: TGCGCCAGCAGCTCCTCCGGGAACTCTGGAAACACCATATATTTT

v_call: TRBV3-1/TRBV3-2
j_call: TRBJ2-5
clone_size: .
d_call: .
cdr3_aa: CASSLAFGTQYF
cdr3_nt: TGTGCCAGCAGCCTCGCCTTCGGGACCCAGTACTTC

v_call: TRBV3-1/TRBV3-2
j_call: TRBJ2-5
clone_size: .
d_call: .
cdr3_aa: CASSHLPQETQYF
cdr3_nt: TGTGCCAGCAGCCACCTCCCGCAAGAGACCCAGTACTTC

v_call: TRBV29-1
j_call: TRBJ2-7
clone_size: .
d_call: TRBD1
cdr3_aa: CSVIRTGGHEQYF
cdr3_nt: TGCAGCGTCATAAGGACAGGGGGCCACGAGCAGTACTTC

v_call: TRBV6-6
j_call: TRBJ2-1
clone_size: .
d_call: .
cdr3_aa: CASSYSGGEQFF
cdr3_nt: TGTGCCAGCAGTTACTCTGGCGGTGAGCAGTTCTTC

v_call: TRBV24-1
j_call: TRBJ2-1
clone_size: .
d_call: .
cdr3_aa: CATSDLRFGNNEQFF
cdr3_nt: TGTGCCACCAGTGATTTGCGGTTCGGGAACAATGAGCAGTTCTTC

v_call: TRBV5-1
j_call: TRBJ2-7
clone_size: .
d_call: .
cdr3_aa: CASSLSGDPYEQYF
cdr3_nt: TGCGCCAGCAGCTTATCAGGTGATCCCTACGAGCAGTACTTC

v_call: TRBV30
j_call: TRBJ2-1
clone_size: once
d_call: TRBD2
cdr3_aa: CAWSRGRAGEQFF
cdr3_nt: TGTGCCTGGAGCCGCGGGAGGGCTGGTGAGCAGTTCTTC

v_call: TRBV24-1
j_call: TRBJ2-1
clone_size: .
d_call: .
cdr3_aa: CATSENHRDNEQFF
cdr3_nt: TGTGCCACCAGTGAGAACCACAGGGACAATGAGCAGTTCTTC

v_call: TRBV24-1
j_call: TRBJ2-1
clone_size: .
d_call: .
cdr3_aa: CATSDYRENEQFF
cdr3_nt: TGTGCCACCAGTGATTACAGGGAGAATGAGCAGTTCTTC

v_call: TRBV7-9
j_call: TRBJ2-7
clone_size: few
d_call: .
cdr3_aa: CASSLKRETEQYF
cdr3_nt: TGTGCCAGCAGCCTTAAACGGGAAACTGAGCAGTACTTC

v_call: TRBV9
j_call: TRBJ1-2
clone_size: .
d_call: TRBD1
cdr3_aa: CASSVEQGSLNYGYTF
cdr3_nt: TGTGCCAGCAGCGTAGAACAGGGGTCTTTGAACTATGGCTACACCTTC

v_call: TRBV16
j_call: TRBJ2-7
clone_size: .
d_call: TRBD2
cdr3_aa: CASSQFQRTQSGGGYEQYF
cdr3_nt: TGTGCCAGCAGCCAATTCCAGCGGACCCAAAGTGGGGGGGGCTACGAGCAGTACTTC